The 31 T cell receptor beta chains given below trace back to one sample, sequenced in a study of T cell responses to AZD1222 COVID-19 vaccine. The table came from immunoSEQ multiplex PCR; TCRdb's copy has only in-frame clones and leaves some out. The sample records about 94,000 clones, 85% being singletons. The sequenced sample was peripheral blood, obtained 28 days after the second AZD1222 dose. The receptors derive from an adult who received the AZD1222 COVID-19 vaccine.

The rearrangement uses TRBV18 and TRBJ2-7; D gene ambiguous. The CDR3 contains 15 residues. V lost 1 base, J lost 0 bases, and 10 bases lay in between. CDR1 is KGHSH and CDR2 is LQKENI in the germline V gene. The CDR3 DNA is TGTGCCAGCTCACCACTGCGTGCACCCTCCTACGAGCAGTACTTC. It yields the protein CASSPLRAPSYEQYF.

The CDR3 DNA reads as TGTGCCAGCAGCGTTCAACCGGGACTAGCGGGAGAGGTCCACGAGCAGTACTTC. Its translation is CASSVQPGLAGEVHEQYF. This chain connects TRBV9 to TRBJ2-7; 14 bases map to TRBD2. The CDR3 length is 18 residues. The V segment lost 2 bases and the J segment 5 bases; nucleotides outside the gene matches: 12. Per germline, CDR1 SGDLS and CDR2 YYNGEE.

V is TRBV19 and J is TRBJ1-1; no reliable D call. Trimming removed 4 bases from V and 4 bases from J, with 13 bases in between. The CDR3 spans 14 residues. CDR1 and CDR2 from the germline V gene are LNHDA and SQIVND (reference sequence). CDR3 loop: CASSTVGYGTEAFF. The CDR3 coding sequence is TGTGCCAGTAGTACCGTAGGGTACGGCACTGAAGCTTTCTTT.

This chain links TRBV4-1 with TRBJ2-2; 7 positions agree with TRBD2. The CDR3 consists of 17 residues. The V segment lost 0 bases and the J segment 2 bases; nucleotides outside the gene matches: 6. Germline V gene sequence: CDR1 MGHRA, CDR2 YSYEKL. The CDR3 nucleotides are TGCGCCAGCAGCCAAGATGGTACTAGCGCCAACACCGGGGAGCTGTTTTTT. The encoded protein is CASSQDGTSANTGELFF.

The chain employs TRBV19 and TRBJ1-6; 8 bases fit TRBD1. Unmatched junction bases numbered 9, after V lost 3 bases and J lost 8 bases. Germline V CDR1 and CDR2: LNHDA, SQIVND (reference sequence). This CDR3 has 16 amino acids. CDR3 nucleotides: TGTGCCAGTAGTATCTTCGCACAGGGGGATTATTCACCCCTCCACTTT. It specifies CASSIFAQGDYSPLHF. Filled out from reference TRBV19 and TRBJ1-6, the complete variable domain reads DGGITQSPKYLFRKEGQNVTLSCEQNLNHDAMYWYRQDPGQGLRLIYYSQIVNDFQKGDIAEGYSVSREKKESFPLTVTSAQKNPTAFYLCASSIFAQGDYSPLHFGNGTRLTVT.

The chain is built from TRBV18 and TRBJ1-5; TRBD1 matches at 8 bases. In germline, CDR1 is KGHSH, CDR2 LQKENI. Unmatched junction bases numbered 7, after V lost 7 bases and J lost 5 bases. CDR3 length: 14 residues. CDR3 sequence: CASCLDRADQPQHF. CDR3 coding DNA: TGTGCCAGCTGCCTGGACAGGGCGGATCAGCCCCAGCATTTT.

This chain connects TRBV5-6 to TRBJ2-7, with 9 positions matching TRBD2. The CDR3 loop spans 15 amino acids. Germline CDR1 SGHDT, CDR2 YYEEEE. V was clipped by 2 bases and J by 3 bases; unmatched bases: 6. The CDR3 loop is CASSFLAGLHYEQYF. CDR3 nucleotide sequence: TGTGCCAGCAGCTTCCTAGCGGGATTGCACTACGAGCAGTACTTC.

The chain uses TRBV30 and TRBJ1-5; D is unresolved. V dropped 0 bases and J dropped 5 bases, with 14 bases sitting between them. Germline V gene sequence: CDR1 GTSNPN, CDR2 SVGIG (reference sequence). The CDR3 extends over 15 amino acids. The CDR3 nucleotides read TGTGCCTGGAGTGTACAACACCGCGGGCATCAGCCCCAGCATTTT. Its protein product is CAWSVQHRGHQPQHF.

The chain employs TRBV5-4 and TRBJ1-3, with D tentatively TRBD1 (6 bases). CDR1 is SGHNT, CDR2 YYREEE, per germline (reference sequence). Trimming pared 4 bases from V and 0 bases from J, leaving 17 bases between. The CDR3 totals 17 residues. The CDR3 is CASSEGQGLHSGNTIYF. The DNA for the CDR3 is TGTGCCAGCAGCGAAGGTCAGGGGCTCCACTCTGGAAACACCATATATTTT.

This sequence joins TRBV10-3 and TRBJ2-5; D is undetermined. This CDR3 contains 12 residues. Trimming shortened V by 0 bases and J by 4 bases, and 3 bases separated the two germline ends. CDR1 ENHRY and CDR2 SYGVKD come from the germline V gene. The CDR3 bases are TGTGCCATCAGTGAGTCGAGAGAGACCCAGTACTTC. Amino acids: CAISESRETQYF.

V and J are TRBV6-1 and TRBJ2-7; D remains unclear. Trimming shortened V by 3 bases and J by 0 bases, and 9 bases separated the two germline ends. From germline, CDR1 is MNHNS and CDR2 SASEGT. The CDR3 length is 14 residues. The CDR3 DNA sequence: TGTGCCAGCAGTGAGGAACTATACTCCTACGAGCAGTACTTC. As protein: CASSEELYSYEQYF.

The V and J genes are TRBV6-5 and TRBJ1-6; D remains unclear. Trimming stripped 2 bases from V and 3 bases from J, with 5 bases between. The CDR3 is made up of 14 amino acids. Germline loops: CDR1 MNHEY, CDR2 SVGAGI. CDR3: CASSYRDYNSPLHF. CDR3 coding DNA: TGTGCCAGCAGTTACCGGGACTATAATTCACCCCTCCACTTT.

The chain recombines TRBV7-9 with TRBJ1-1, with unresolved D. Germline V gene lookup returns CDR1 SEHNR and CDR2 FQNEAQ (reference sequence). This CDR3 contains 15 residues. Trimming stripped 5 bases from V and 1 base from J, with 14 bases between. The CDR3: CASSLRGQENTEAFF. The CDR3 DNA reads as TGTGCCAGCAGCCTCCGCGGCCAGGAGAACACTGAAGCTTTCTTT.

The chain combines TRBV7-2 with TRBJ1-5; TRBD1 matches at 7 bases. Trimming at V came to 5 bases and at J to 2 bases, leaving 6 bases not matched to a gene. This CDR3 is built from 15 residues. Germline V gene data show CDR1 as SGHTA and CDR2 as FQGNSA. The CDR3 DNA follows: TGTGCCAGCAGCCTATGGGACAGAGGCAATCAGCCCCAGCATTTT. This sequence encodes CASSLWDRGNQPQHF.

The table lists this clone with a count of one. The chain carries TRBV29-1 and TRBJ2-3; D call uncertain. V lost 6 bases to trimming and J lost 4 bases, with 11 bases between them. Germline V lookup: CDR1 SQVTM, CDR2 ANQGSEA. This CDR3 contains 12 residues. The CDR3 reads CSVSRAPDTQYF. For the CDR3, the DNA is TGCAGCGTGAGTCGGGCGCCAGATACGCAGTATTTT.

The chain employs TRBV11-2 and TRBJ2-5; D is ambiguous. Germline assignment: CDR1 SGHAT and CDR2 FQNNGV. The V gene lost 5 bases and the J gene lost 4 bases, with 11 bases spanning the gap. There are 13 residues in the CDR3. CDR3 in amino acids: CASSPAARETQYF. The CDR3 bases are TGTGCCAGCAGCCCCGCCGCACGAGAGACCCAGTACTTC.

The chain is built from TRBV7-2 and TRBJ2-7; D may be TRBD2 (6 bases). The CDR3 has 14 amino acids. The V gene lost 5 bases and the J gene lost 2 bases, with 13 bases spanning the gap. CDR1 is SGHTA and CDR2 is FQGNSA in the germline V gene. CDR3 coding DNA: TGTGCCAGCAGCCCACAGCGGGCCACCTACGAGCAGTACTTC. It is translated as CASSPQRATYEQYF.

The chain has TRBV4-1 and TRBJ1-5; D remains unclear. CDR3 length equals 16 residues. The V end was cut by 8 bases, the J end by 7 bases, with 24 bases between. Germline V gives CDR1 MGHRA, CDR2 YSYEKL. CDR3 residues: CASVSMFEDGKQPQHF. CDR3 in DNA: TGCGCCAGCGTCTCTATGTTTGAGGACGGGAAACAGCCCCAGCATTTT.

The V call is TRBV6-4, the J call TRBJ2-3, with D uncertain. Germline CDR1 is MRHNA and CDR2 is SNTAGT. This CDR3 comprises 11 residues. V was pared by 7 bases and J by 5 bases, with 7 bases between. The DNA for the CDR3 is TGTGCCAGCAAGATGGGAGATACGCAGTATTTT. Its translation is CASKMGDTQYF.

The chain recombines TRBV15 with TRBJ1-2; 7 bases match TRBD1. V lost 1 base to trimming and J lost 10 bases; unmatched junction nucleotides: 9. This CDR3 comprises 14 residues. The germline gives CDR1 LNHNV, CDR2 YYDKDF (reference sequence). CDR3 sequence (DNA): TGTGCCACCAGCAGAGGATTAGCGGGACAGTTCTACACCTTC. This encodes CATSRGLAGQFYTF.

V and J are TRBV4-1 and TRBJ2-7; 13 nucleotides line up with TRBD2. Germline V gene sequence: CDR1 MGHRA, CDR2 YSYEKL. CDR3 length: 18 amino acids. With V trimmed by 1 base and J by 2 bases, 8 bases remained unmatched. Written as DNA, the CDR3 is TGCGCCAGCAGCCAAGTGGGACTAGCGGGACCAAAAGCCTACGAGCAGTACTTC. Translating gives CASSQVGLAGPKAYEQYF.

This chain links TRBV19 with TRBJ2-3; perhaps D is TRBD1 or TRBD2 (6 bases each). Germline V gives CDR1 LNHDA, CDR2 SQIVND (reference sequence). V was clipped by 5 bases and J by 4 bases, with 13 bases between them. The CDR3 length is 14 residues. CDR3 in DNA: TGTGCCAGTAGTCTAGGGGGGCGATCAGATACGCAGTATTTT. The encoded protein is CASSLGGRSDTQYF.

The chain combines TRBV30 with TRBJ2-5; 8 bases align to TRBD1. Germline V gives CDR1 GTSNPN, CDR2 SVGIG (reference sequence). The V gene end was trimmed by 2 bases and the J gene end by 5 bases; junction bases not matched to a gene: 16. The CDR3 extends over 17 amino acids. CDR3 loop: CAWSPPWTGRREETQYF. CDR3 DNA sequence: TGTGCCTGGAGTCCACCTTGGACAGGGCGCCGCGAGGAGACCCAGTACTTC.

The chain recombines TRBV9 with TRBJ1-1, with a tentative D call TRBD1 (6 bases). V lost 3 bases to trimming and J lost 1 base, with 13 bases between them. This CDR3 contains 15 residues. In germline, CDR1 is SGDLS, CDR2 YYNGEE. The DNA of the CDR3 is TGTGCCAGCAGCGCCGAGGGGGGGCGGAACACTGAAGCTTTCTTT. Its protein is CASSAEGGRNTEAFF.

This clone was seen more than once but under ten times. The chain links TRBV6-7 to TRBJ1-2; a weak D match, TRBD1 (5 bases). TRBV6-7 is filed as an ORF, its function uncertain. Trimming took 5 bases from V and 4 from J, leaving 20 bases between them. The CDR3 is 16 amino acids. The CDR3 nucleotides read TGTGCCAGCAGTCGGTCGGGGGATCGTGGGTTCTATGGCTACACCTTC. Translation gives CASSRSGDRGFYGYTF.

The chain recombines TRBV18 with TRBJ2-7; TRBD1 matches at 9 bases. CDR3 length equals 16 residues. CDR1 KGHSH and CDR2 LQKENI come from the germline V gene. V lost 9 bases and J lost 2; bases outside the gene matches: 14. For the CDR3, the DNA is TGTGCCAGTCACCCCACCGCGGGGACAGGGCCCTACGAGCAGTACTTC. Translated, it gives CASHPTAGTGPYEQYF.

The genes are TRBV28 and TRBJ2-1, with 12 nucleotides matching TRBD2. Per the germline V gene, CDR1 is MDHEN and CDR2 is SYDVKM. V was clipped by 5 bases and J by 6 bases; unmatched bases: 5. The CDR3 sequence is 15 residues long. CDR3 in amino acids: CASSPGLAGRNEQFF. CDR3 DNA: TGTGCCAGCAGTCCCGGACTAGCGGGGCGCAATGAGCAGTTCTTC.

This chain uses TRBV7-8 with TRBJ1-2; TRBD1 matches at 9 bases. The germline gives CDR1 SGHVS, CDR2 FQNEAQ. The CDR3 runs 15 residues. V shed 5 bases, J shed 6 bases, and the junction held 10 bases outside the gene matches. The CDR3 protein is CASSAPTGGGNGYTF. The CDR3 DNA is TGTGCCAGCAGCGCCCCAACAGGGGGCGGCAATGGCTACACCTTC. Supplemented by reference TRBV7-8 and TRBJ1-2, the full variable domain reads GAGVSQSPRYKVAKRGQDVALRCDPISGHVSLFWYQQALGQGPEFLTYFQNEAQLDKSGLPSDRFFAERPEGSVSTLKIQRTQQEDSAVYLCASSAPTGGGNGYTFGSGTRLTVV.

CDR3 coding DNA: TGTGCCAGCAGCCCTCTAGCTTCCTACGAGCAGTACTTC. This encodes CASSPLASYEQYF. The chain has TRBV7-2 and TRBJ2-7; TRBD2 might be the D (5 bases). The germline V gene has CDR1 SGHTA and CDR2 FQGNSA. The CDR3 has 13 residues. The germline V and J ends were trimmed by 5 bases and 1 base, with 9 bases remaining between them.

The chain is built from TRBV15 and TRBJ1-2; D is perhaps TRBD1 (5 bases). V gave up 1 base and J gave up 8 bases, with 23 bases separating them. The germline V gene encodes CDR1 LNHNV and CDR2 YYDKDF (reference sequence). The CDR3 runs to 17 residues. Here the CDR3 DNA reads TGTGCCACCAGCAGAGCAGGGCAGGTGCCGGGATGGAAGGGCTACACCTTC. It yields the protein CATSRAGQVPGWKGYTF.

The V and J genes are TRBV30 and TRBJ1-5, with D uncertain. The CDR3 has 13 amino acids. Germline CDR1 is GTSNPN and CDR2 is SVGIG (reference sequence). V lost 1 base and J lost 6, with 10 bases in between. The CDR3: CAWSDSGTQPQHF. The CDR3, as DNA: TGTGCCTGGAGTGACTCGGGAACTCAGCCCCAGCATTTT.